This T cell receptor (beta chain) was obtained from a study of OX40 agonist ivuxolimab in advanced cancers. Study at large: Ivuxolimab was administered intravenously to patients at 0.01 to 10 mg/kg every 2 weeks. Study-level findings and limits: Average numbers of expanded clones were greater in CD8+ T cells than in CD4+. The 0.1-3.0 mg/kg partial responders had among the lowest clonal expansion.

This table comes from immunoSEQ multiplex PCR, and its TCRdb copy is limited to in-frame clones, with some not included. The data hold 55,000 to 60,000 clones, with roughly 77% observed a single time. As for this clone: Its antigen is undetermined.

CDR1 and CDR2 from the germline V gene are SGHRS and YFSETQ. Trimming removed 0 bases at V and 5 bases at J, with 15 bases between. The CDR3 consists of 15 residues. The chain couples TRBV5-1 to TRBJ2-7; D is unresolved. This clonotype originated in an adult with an advanced solid tumor such as melanoma, head and neck, liver or kidney cancer. Sequences were derived from CD4+ or CD8+ T cells sorted from blood, sampled in a trial of the OX40 agonist ivuxolimab. CDR3 sequence: CASSLDRSAGDEQYF. The CDR3 DNA is TGCGCCAGCAGCTTGGATCGGTCAGCTGGCGACGAGCAGTACTTC.